These 18 T cell receptor beta chains share one sample of origin, sequenced in a study of CD8 T cells in Susac syndrome. About 0.45 to 1 ug RNA was reverse transcribed with random hexamers. TCRdb ran MiXCR on the immunoSEQ multiplex PCR reads and lists one entry per CDR3 protein. The table lists roughly 120,000 distinct CDR3 sequences, about 93% of them singletons, with around 0.087% in the top ten. Sequenced sample: CD4+ T cells from PBMCs. The receptors were sampled from a human donor in good health.

The chain carries TRBV21-1 and TRBJ2-7; the table's D call TRBD1 went unverified against the DNA. TRBV21-1 is termed a pseudogene. The CDR3 loop spans 13 amino acids. CDR3 in amino acids: CASGRDRGDILYF. The CDR3 region has the DNA TGTGCCAGCGGACGGGACAGGGGCGATATTTTGTACTTC.

The genes are TRBV7-2 and TRBJ2-2; 11 bases fit TRBD1. CDR1 and CDR2 from the germline V gene are SGHTA and FQGNSA. The CDR3 spans 16 residues. V lost 5 bases, J lost 4 bases, and 6 bases stayed unmatched. Here the CDR3 DNA reads TGTGCCAGCAGCCCATTCGGACAGGGGGCCACCGGGGAGCTGTTTTTT. Translation gives CASSPFGQGATGELFF. Complete variable domain (other parts from reference TRBV7-2 and TRBJ2-2): GAGVSQSPSNKVTEKGKDVELRCDPISGHTALYWYRQSLGQGLEFLIYFQGNSAPDKSGLPSDRFSAERTGGSVSTLTIQRTQQEDSAVYLCASSPFGQGATGELFFGEGSRLTVL.

V is TRBV20-1 and J is TRBJ1-3; D is unclear. The germline CDR1 and CDR2 sequences are DFQATT and SNEGSKA (reference sequence). This CDR3 is built from 13 residues. V was clipped by 3 bases and J by 4 bases, with 10 bases between them. The CDR3 is CSAREGSGNTIYF. In DNA form, the CDR3 reads TGCAGTGCTAGGGAGGGATCCGGAAACACCATATATTTT.

The rearrangement uses TRBV15 and TRBJ2-7; D is perhaps TRBD2 (6 bases). CDR3 length: 16 residues. The V and J ends lost 1 base and 1 base respectively, with 14 bases between them. Germline V gene lookup returns CDR1 LNHNV and CDR2 YYDKDF (reference sequence). CDR3 sequence reads: CATSRGTLRGSYEQYF. CDR3 sequence (DNA): TGTGCCACCAGCAGAGGGACGCTACGGGGGTCCTACGAGCAGTACTTC.

The rearrangement links TRBV15 to TRBJ2-1; the D gene could be TRBD1 or TRBD2 (5 bases each). The ends were cut back, 0 bases at V and 6 bases at J, with 12 bases in the middle. Per germline, CDR1 LNHNV and CDR2 YYDKDF (reference sequence). The length of the CDR3 is 15 residues. DNA of the CDR3: TGTGCCACCAGCAGAGATATGGGGACCTTCAATGAGCAGTTCTTC. Its protein product is CATSRDMGTFNEQFF.

The CDR3 DNA reads as TGTGCCATCAGTGGGGGGCCCGAGTCCTACGAGCAGTACTTC. This sequence encodes CAISGGPESYEQYF. V and J are TRBV10-3 and TRBJ2-7, with D perhaps matching TRBD1 (6 bases). Trimming removed 4 bases from V and 1 base from J, with 11 bases in between. CDR3 size: 14 residues. Germline CDR1 reads ENHRY; CDR2 reads SYGVKD.

V and J are TRBV10-3 and TRBJ1-5; no firm D call. Germline loops: CDR1 ENHRY, CDR2 SYGVKD. The CDR3 runs 17 residues. The ends were cut back, 0 bases at V and 5 bases at J, with 17 bases in the middle. CDR3 amino acids: CAISESTGLKGYQPQHF. DNA for the CDR3: TGTGCCATCAGTGAGTCGACGGGCCTAAAGGGATATCAGCCCCAGCATTTT.

This rearrangement joins TRBV12-3 or TRBV12-4 to TRBJ1-5; 7 nucleotides match TRBD1. The J segment lost 2 bases and the V segment lost 5 bases, leaving 6 bases of the junction unmatched. This CDR3 is built from 15 residues. CDR3 amino acids: CASSPDGQGNQPQHF. The CDR3 nucleotides are TGTGCCAGCAGTCCCGATGGACAGGGCAATCAGCCCCAGCATTTT.

The chain links TRBV10-3 to TRBJ2-7; tentatively, D is TRBD2 (5 bases). The CDR3 totals 15 residues. Germline V gives CDR1 ENHRY, CDR2 SYGVKD. V was cut by 8 bases and J by 5 bases, with 22 bases left in between. The CDR3 bases are TGTGCCATCCGGGCTAAGAGGAGGCCTTTAGACGAGCAGTACTTC. Translated, it gives CAIRAKRRPLDEQYF.

V gene TRBV27 combines with J gene TRBJ2-2, with 14 bases that match TRBD2. The CDR3 extends over 18 amino acids. V lost 5 bases, J lost 4 bases, and 9 bases stayed unmatched. Germline CDR1 MNHEY, CDR2 SMNVEV (reference sequence). Here the CDR3 reads CASSRPGLAGVGTGELFF. The CDR3 DNA reads TGTGCCAGCAGTCGACCGGGACTAGCGGGAGTAGGCACCGGGGAGCTGTTTTTT.

The gene calls are TRBV7-2 and TRBJ2-5, with 10 bases lining up with TRBD2. Germline loops: CDR1 SGHTA, CDR2 FQGNSA. V trimming: 0 bases; J trimming: 4 bases; junction bases outside the gene matches: 8. The CDR3 is 17 residues long. For the CDR3, the DNA is TGTGCCAGCAGCTTAGCAGTGGGGCTAGCGGGAGCAGAGACCCAGTACTTC. Its translation: CASSLAVGLAGAETQYF.

V and J are TRBV2 and TRBJ2-2; D perhaps matches TRBD2 (6 bases). Trimming took 4 bases from V and 7 from J, leaving 13 bases between them. Germline-derived CDR1 and CDR2 are SNHLY and FYNNEI. The CDR3 spans 14 residues. Here the CDR3 reads CASSGLQRVGELFF. The DNA for the CDR3 is TGTGCCAGCAGTGGTCTACAGCGGGTCGGGGAGCTGTTTTTT.

The chain has TRBV18 and TRBJ2-7; 11 nucleotides line up with TRBD1. V trimming: 3 bases; J trimming: 5 bases; junction bases outside the gene matches: 3. In germline, CDR1 is KGHSH, CDR2 LQKENI. The length of the CDR3 is 14 residues. The CDR3 DNA reads TGTGCCAGCTCACCTGGGACAGGGGGAAACGAGCAGTACTTC. Translating gives CASSPGTGGNEQYF.

J is TRBJ2-5 and V is TRBV7-2, with TRBD2 matching over 9 bases. CDR3 length: 17 amino acids. The ends lost 2 bases at V and 5 bases at J; junction bases unmatched: 12. Germline CDR1 and CDR2: SGHTA and FQGNSA. The CDR3 reads CASSLPGGGRAQETQYF. The CDR3 region has the DNA TGTGCCAGCAGCTTACCGGGGGGCGGGAGGGCCCAGGAGACCCAGTACTTC.

This chain links TRBV5-6 with TRBJ2-7, with D maybe TRBD1 (6 bases). In germline, CDR1 is SGHDT, CDR2 YYEEEE. This CDR3 region has 16 residues. Trimming stripped 1 base from V and 0 bases from J, with 14 bases between. For the CDR3, the DNA is TGTGCCAGCAGCTTGTATACAGGGCAATTCTCCTACGAGCAGTACTTC. Translating gives CASSLYTGQFSYEQYF. Full variable domain (outside the CDR3, taken from reference TRBV5-6 and TRBJ2-7): DAGVTQSPTHLIKTRGQQVTLRCSPKSGHDTVSWYQQALGQGPQFIFQYYEEEERQRGNFPDRFSGHQFPNYSSELNVNALLLGDSALYLCASSLYTGQFSYEQYFGPGTRLTVT.

The genes are TRBV2 and TRBJ2-4; D gene unclear. This CDR3 region has 14 residues. CDR1 and CDR2 (germline): SNHLY, FYNNEI. Trimming cost V 4 bases and J 0 bases, with 7 bases left between them. The CDR3 loop is CASSVELAKNIQYF. The DNA of the CDR3 is TGTGCCAGCAGTGTAGAGCTAGCCAAAAACATTCAGTACTTC.

This sequence joins TRBV7-2 and TRBJ1-5; the D is unclear. Per the germline V gene, CDR1 is SGHTA and CDR2 is FQGNSA. V lost 1 base, J lost 6 bases, and 7 bases lay in between. CDR3 length: 13 amino acids. The CDR3 DNA follows: TGTGCCAGCAGCTTAGGCACAGCTCAGCCCCAGCATTTT. Protein: CASSLGTAQPQHF.

The chain combines TRBV3-1 with TRBJ2-7; 11 nucleotides align to TRBD2. J gave up 1 base and V 4 bases, and 3 bases lay outside the gene matches. The CDR3 loop spans 15 amino acids. Germline V CDR1 and CDR2: LGHDT, YNNKEL (reference sequence). The CDR3 spells CASSPRLAGSYEQYF. CDR3 DNA: TGTGCCAGCAGCCCCCGACTAGCGGGATCCTACGAGCAGTACTTC.